This is a list of T cell receptor beta chains from one sample in a study of T-cell reconstitution after alpha-beta-depleted transplantation in children. TCRdb redid the calling of the PCR reads with MiXCR, one entry per CDR3 protein. The top ten clones hold 13% to 15% of a sample with about 580,000 distinct CDR3 sequences, 23% of them seen once. This material consisted of PBMCs, mostly from graft donor cells, taken 360 days after TCRalphabeta/CD19-depleted stem cell transplant. The receptor set was obtained from a boy younger than two who had a stem cell transplant for acute myeloid leukemia, so the T cells may come from the graft donor. Each CDR3 is given with its conserved first and last residue. A D gene is named only where the DNA matches it firmly. Clone size is shown for a subset of rows, as once, few, many or a class of expanded clone.

CDR3 protein,CDR3 DNA,D gene,J gene,clone size,V gene
CASSEGGANYGYTF,TGTGCCAGCAGTGAAGGGGGGGCTAACTATGGCTACACCTTC,.,TRBJ1-2,.,TRBV6-1
CSASGGPGNIQYF,TGCAGTGCCAGCGGGGGGCCGGGGAACATTCAGTACTTC,TRBD2,TRBJ2-4,.,TRBV20-1
CARRRANTEAFF,TGTGCCAGGCGACGGGCGAACACTGAAGCTTTCTTT,.,TRBJ1-1,.,TRBV27
CASRDRTSNSYNEQFF,TGTGCCAGCAGGGATAGGACATCCAACTCCTACAATGAGCAGTTCTTC,.,TRBJ2-1,few,TRBV6-1
CASSSSTGSPTNQPQHF,TGTGCCAGCTCAAGTTCTACAGGGTCTCCCACCAATCAGCCCCAGCATTTT,.,TRBJ1-5,many,TRBV18
CASSLDQGVNEQFF,TGCGCCAGCAGCCTGGATCAGGGGGTGAATGAGCAGTTCTTC,TRBD1,TRBJ2-1,few,TRBV4-3
CASSALAPRAGSNQPQHF,TGTGCCAGCAGCGCCCTAGCCCCCCGTGCAGGTTCCAATCAGCCCCAGCATTTT,.,TRBJ1-5,.,TRBV6-5
CATGLAAKQETQYF,TGTGCCACCGGACTAGCGGCGAAACAAGAGACCCAGTACTTC,TRBD2,TRBJ2-5,.,TRBV3-1
CASSTRPGDTQYF,TGTGCCAGCAGCACCAGACCGGGGGATACGCAGTATTTT,.,TRBJ2-3,.,TRBV7-6
CSVGRKGRTYEQYF,TGCAGCGTTGGCAGGAAAGGAAGAACCTACGAGCAGTACTTC,.,TRBJ2-7,.,TRBV29-1
CASSNWRLTDTQYF,TGTGCCAGCAGTAACTGGAGACTCACAGATACGCAGTATTTT,.,TRBJ2-3,few,TRBV28
CASARDPWNEQFF,TGTGCCAGCGCACGGGACCCCTGGAATGAGCAGTTCTTC,.,TRBJ2-1,few,TRBV30
CASSLQQGLAYNEQFF,TGTGCCAGCAGCTTGCAACAGGGATTGGCGTACAATGAGCAGTTCTTC,.,TRBJ2-1,.,TRBV7-9
CASSYRGRFSYEQYF,TGCGCCAGCAGCTACAGGGGCCGCTTCTCCTACGAGCAGTACTTC,TRBD1,TRBJ2-7,many,TRBV5-1
CASRGTQALSYEQYF,TGTGCCAGCAGGGGCACACAGGCCCTCTCCTACGAGCAGTACTTC,.,TRBJ2-7,.,TRBV12-3/TRBV12-4
CSGARGGTNTGELFF,TGCAGTGGGGCCCGGGGCGGGACGAACACCGGGGAGCTGTTTTTT,.,TRBJ2-2,few,TRBV20-1
CACQQGRGTQYF,TGTGCCTGTCAACAGGGAAGGGGGACCCAGTACTTC,.,TRBJ2-5,once,TRBV30
CASSPAVRQLEKLFF,TGTGCCAGCAGCCCTGCCGTGAGGCAGCTTGAAAAACTGTTTTTT,.,TRBJ1-4,few,TRBV12-3/TRBV12-4
CASSFIPQGRNQPQHF,TGTGCCAGCAGTTTTATACCGCAGGGGCGCAATCAGCCCCAGCATTTT,.,TRBJ1-5,.,TRBV6-2/TRBV6-3
CATSRLDGSYEQYF,TGTGCCACCAGCAGACTGGACGGTTCCTACGAGCAGTACTTC,.,TRBJ2-7,many,TRBV15
CSASRTGEPQHF,TGCAGTGCTAGCAGAACAGGGGAGCCCCAGCATTTT,TRBD1,TRBJ1-5,.,TRBV20-1
CASSFSTVDDGYTF,TGTGCCAGCAGTTTCTCCACGGTGGACGATGGCTACACCTTC,.,TRBJ1-2,many,TRBV12-3/TRBV12-4
CASRPRAQEGTQYF,TGTGCCAGCAGACCCCGGGCCCAGGAAGGGACCCAGTACTTC,.,TRBJ2-5,many,TRBV27
CSLRPSGGQETQYF,TGCAGTCTGAGGCCCAGCGGGGGCCAAGAGACCCAGTACTTC,TRBD2,TRBJ2-5,few,TRBV20-1
CATSGPEGEDSYNEQFF,TGTGCCACCAGTGGGCCGGAAGGCGAAGACTCGTACAATGAGCAGTTCTTC,.,TRBJ2-1,many,TRBV24-1
CSARVPLGQETQYF,TGCAGTGCTAGAGTCCCGCTCGGGCAAGAGACCCAGTACTTC,.,TRBJ2-5,few,TRBV20-1
CASSAPPGLAGKETQYF,TGTGCCAGCAGCGCACCCCCGGGACTAGCGGGGAAAGAGACCCAGTACTTC,.,TRBJ2-5,.,TRBV21-1
CAVPRGNTIYF,TGTGCCGTTCCCCGAGGAAACACCATATATTTT,.,TRBJ1-3,few,TRBV12-3/TRBV12-4
CSARQGASTDTQYF,TGCAGTGCTAGACAGGGGGCCAGCACAGATACGCAGTATTTT,TRBD1,TRBJ2-3,many,TRBV20-1
CASSLSHSPLHF,TGTGCCAGCAGTTTAAGTCATTCACCCCTCCACTTT,.,TRBJ1-6,few,TRBV12-3/TRBV12-4
CASSKAGGADTQYF,TGTGCCAGCAGTAAAGCGGGGGGGGCAGATACGCAGTATTTT,TRBD2,TRBJ2-3,many,TRBV7-8
CASSPEPDTQYF,TGCGCCAGCAGCCCCGAGCCCGATACGCAGTATTTT,.,TRBJ2-3,many,TRBV5-1
CASSPEGRFYGYTF,TGTGCCAGCAGCCCGGAGGGACGGTTCTATGGCTACACCTTC,.,TRBJ1-2,.,TRBV11-3
CATSDPRTVSTDTQYF,TGTGCCACCAGTGATCCCCGGACAGTTAGCACAGATACGCAGTATTTT,.,TRBJ2-3,.,TRBV24-1
CASSPAGIMAGNTIYF,TGTGCCAGCAGCCCAGCGGGGATTATGGCTGGAAACACCATATATTTT,.,TRBJ1-3,many,TRBV11-2
CASSDLPGIEQFF,TGTGCCAGCAGTGACTTACCAGGGATTGAGCAGTTCTTC,.,TRBJ2-1,many,TRBV28
CSARGTDNQPQHF,TGCAGTGCTAGAGGGACAGATAATCAGCCCCAGCATTTT,.,TRBJ1-5,many,TRBV20-1
CASSEVYVYEQYF,TGTGCCAGCAGTGAAGTTTATGTCTACGAGCAGTACTTC,.,TRBJ2-7,.,TRBV6-1
CASSPPQGWEPYEQYF,TGTGCCAGCTCACCACCGCAGGGGTGGGAACCCTACGAGCAGTACTTC,.,TRBJ2-7,.,TRBV18
CATSRDKGLGTEGEETQYF,TGTGCCACCAGCAGAGATAAGGGCCTCGGGACAGAGGGGGAAGAGACCCAGTACTTC,TRBD1,TRBJ2-5,.,TRBV15
CSARDKPGAYEKLFF,TGCAGTGCTAGAGATAAGCCAGGGGCCTATGAAAAACTGTTTTTT,.,TRBJ1-4,few,TRBV20-1
CSFTSLQGLYGYTF,TGCAGTTTTACCTCGTTACAGGGGCTCTATGGCTACACCTTC,TRBD1,TRBJ1-2,many,TRBV20-1
CAIRPWDTENTEAFF,TGTGCCATCCGACCTTGGGACACCGAGAACACTGAAGCTTTCTTT,.,TRBJ1-1,.,TRBV7-9